The sample holds a few counts of the clone carrying this T cell receptor (beta chain). These data are taken from a study of blood T cells in healthy people across ages. Trimming pared 0 bases from V and 5 bases from J, leaving 6 bases between. Germline V gene lookup returns CDR1 LGHDT and CDR2 YNNKEL (reference sequence). CDR3 length equals 13 residues. The second PCR ran about 6 to 12 cycles with a sample-barcoded 5' primer and J-beta primers. TCRdb used MiXCR to reprocess the 5' RACE reads, holding one entry per CDR3 protein. The repertoire has roughly 1,100,000 distinct CDR3 sequences, less than 25% of them found once; the top ten carry around 0.75%. These same records also appear under a second study, on T cells of mothers and their children. That source reports: Regardless of relatedness, pairs show thymic selection shaping TCR recombination output in a similar manner.

The sequencing input was blood. The TCR originated in a girl aged 2-9 years in good health. The chain uses TRBV3-1 and TRBJ2-3; the D is unclear. The CDR3 protein is CASSQEEGDTQYF. DNA of the CDR3: TGTGCCAGCAGCCAAGAGGAAGGAGATACGCAGTATTTT.